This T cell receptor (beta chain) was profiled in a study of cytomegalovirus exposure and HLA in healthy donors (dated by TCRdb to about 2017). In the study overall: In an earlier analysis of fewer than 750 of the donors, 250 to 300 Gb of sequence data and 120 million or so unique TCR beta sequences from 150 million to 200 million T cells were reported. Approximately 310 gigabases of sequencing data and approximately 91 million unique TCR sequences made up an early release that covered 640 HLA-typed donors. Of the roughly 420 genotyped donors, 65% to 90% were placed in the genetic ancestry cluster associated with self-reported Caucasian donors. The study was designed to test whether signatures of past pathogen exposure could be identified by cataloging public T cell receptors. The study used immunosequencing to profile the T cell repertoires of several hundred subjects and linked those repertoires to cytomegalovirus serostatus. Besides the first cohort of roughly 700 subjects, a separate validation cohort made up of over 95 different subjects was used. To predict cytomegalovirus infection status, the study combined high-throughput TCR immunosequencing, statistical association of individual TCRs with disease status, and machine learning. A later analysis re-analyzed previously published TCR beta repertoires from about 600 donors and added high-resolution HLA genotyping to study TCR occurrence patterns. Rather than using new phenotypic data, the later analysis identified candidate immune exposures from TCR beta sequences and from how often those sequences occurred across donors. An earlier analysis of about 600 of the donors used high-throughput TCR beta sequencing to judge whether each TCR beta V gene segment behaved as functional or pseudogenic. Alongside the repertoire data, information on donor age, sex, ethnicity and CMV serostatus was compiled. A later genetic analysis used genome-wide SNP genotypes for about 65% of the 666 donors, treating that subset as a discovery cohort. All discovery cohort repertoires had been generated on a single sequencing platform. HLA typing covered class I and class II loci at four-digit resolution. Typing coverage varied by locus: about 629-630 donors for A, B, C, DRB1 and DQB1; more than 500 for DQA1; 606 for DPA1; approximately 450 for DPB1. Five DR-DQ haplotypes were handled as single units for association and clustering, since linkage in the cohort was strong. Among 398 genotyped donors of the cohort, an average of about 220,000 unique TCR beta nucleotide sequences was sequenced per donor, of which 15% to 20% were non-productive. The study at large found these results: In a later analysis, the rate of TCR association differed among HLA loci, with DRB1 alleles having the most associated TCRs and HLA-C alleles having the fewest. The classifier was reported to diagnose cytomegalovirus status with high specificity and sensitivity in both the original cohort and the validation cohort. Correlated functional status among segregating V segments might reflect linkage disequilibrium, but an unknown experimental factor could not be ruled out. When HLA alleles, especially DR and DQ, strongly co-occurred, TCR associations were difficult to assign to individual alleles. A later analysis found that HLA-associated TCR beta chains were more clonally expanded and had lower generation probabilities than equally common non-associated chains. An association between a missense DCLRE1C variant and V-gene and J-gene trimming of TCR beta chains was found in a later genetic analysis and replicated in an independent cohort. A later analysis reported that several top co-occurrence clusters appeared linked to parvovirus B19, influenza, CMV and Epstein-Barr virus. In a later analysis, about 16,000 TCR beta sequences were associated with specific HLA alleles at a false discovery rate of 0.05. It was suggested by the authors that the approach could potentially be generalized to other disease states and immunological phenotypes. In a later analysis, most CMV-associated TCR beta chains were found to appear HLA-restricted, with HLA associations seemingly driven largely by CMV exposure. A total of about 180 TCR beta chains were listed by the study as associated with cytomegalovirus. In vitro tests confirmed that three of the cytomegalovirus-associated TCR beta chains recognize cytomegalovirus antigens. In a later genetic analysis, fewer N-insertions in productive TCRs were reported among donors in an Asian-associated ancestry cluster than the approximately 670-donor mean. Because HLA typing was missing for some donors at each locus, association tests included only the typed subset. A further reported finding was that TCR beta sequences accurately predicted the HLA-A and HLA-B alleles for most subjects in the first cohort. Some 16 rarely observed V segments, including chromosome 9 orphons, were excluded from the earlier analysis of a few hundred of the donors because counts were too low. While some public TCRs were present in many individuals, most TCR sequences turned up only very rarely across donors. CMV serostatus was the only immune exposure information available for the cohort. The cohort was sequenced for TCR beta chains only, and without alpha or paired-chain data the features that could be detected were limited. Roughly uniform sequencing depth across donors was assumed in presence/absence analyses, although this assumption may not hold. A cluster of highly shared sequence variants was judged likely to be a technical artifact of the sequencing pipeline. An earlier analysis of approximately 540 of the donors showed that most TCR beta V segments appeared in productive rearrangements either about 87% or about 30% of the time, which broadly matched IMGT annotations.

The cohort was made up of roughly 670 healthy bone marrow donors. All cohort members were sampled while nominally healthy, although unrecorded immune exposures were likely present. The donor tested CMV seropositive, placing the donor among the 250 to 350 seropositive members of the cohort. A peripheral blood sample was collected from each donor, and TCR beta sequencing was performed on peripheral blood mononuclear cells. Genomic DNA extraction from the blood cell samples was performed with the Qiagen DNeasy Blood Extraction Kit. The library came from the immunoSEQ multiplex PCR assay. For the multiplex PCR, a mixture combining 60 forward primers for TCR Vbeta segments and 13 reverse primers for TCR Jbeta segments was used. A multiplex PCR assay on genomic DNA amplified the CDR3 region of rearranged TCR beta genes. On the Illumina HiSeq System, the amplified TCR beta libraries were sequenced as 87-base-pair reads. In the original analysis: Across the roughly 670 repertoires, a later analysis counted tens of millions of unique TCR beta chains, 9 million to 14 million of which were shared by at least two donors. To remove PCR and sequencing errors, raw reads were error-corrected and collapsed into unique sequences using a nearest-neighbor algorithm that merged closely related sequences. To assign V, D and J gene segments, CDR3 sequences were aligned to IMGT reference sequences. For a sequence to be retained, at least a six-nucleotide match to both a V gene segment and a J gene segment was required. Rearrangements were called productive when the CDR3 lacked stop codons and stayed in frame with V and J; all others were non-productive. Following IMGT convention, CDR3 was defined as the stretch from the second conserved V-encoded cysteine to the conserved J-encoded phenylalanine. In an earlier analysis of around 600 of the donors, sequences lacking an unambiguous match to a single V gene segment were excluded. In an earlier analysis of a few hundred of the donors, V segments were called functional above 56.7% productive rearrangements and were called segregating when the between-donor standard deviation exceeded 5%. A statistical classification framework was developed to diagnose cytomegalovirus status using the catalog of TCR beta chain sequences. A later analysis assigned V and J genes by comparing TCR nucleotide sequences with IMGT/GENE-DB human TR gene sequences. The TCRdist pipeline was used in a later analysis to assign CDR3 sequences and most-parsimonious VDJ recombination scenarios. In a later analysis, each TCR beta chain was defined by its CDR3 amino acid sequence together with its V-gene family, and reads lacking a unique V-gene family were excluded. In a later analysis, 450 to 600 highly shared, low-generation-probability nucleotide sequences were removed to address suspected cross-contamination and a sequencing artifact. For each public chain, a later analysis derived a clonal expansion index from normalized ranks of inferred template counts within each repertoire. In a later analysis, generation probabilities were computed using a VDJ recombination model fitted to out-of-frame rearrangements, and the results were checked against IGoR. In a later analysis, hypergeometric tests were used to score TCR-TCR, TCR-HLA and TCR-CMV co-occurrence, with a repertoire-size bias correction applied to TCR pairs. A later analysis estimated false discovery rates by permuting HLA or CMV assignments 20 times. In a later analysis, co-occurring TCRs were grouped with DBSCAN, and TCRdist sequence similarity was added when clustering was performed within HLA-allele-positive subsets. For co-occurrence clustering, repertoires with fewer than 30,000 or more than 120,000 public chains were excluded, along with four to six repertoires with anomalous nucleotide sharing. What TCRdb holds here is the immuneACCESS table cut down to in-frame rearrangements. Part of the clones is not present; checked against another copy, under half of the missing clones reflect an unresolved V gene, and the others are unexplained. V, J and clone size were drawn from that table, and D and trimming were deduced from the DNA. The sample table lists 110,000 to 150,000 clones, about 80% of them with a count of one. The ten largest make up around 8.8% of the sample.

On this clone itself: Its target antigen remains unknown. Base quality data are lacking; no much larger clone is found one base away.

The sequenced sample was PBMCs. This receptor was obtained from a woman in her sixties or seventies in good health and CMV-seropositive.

CDR3 loop: CASSFPRLAGGPYEQYF. In nucleotide form, the sequence is TGTGCCAGCAGCTTTCCTCGACTAGCGGGAGGGCCCTACGAGCAGTACTTC. This receptor chain uses TRBV7-9 and TRBJ2-7; 14 bases in the middle match TRBD2. The germline V gene (reference sequence) gives CDR1 as SEHNR and CDR2 as FQNEAQ. Its CDR3 holds 17 amino acids, cysteine through phenylalanine. Only CDR3 DNA is held: 51 bases, read in frame from base 1. Compared with germline, V lacks 3 bases and J lacks 2 bases; bases without a gene match: 6.